This TCR beta chain was captured by sequencing in a study of T cells expressing NK-cell markers. Study-level background: Sorted T-cell subsets CD3+CD56+NKG2C+, CD3+CD56+NKG2C- and CD3+CD56-NKG2C+ were TCR beta-sequenced.

The CDR3 spans 16 residues. Looked up from germline, CDR1 is SGDLS and CDR2 is YYNGEE. TCRdb reprocessed the 5' RACE reads and reports one entry per CDR3 protein, with no DNA. Its listing shows some 390,000 distinct CDR3 sequences. Notes on the study in general: Whether expanded NKG2C-expressing T cell clones recognize HCMV is unknown.

On this clonotype: Antigen: not known.

The sequence was obtained from a woman aged 45-60 years in good health. This rearrangement joins TRBV9 to TRBJ2-3; TCRdb picks TRBD2, but there is no DNA to check that call. Sample: blood T cells: a sorted CD56 or NKG2C T cell subset, CD4+ or CD8+ T cells, or bulk PBMC T cells (not recorded which). CDR3 in amino acids: CASSVGSSGGPDTQYF.